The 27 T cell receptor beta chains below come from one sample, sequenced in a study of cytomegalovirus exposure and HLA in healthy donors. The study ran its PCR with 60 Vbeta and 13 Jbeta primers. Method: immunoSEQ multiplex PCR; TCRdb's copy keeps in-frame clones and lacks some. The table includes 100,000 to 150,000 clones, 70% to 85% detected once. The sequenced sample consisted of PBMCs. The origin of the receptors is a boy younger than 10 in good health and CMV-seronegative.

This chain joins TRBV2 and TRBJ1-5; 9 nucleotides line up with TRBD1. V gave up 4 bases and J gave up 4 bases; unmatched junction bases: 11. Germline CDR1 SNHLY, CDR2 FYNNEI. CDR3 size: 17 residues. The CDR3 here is CASSGRQGVPSNQPQHF. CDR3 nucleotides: TGTGCCAGCAGTGGACGACAGGGGGTACCTTCGAATCAGCCCCAGCATTTT. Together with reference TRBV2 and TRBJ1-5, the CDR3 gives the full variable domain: EPEVTQTPSHQVTQMGQEVILRCVPISNHLYFYWYRQILGQKVEFLVSFYNNEISEKSEIFDDQFSVERPDGSNFTLKIRSTKLEDSAMYFCASSGRQGVPSNQPQHFGDGTRLSIL.

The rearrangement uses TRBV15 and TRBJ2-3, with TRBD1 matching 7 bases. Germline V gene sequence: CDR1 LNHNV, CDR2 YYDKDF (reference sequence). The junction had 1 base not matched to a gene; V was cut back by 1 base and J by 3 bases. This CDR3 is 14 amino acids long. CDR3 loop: CATSRADRTDTQYF. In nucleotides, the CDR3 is TGTGCCACCAGCAGAGCGGACAGGACAGATACGCAGTATTTT.

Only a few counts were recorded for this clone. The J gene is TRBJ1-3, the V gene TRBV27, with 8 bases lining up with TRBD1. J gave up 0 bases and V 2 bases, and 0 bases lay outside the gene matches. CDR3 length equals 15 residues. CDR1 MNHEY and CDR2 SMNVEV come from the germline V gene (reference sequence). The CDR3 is CASSLQGASGNTIYF. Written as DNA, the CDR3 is TGTGCCAGCAGTTTACAGGGGGCCTCTGGAAACACCATATATTTT.

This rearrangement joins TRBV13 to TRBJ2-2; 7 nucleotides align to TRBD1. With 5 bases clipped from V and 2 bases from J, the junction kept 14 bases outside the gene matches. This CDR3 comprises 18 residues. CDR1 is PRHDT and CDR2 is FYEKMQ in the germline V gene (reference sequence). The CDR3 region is CASSESVSAGGNTGELFF. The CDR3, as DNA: TGTGCCAGCAGCGAATCCGTGTCGGCAGGGGGTAACACCGGGGAGCTGTTTTTT.

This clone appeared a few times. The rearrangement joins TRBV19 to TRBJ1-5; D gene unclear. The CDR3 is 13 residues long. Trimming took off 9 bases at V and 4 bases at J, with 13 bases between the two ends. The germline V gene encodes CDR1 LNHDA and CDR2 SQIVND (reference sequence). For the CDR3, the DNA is TGTGCCAGCACCCCTGGACTAAATCAGCCCCAGCATTTT. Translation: CASTPGLNQPQHF.

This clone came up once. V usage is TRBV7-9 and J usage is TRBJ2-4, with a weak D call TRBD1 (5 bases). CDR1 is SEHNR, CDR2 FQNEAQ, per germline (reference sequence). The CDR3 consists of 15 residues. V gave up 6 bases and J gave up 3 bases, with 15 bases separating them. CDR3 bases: TGTGCCAGCAGTCGACAGACGGACGGCAAAAACATTCAGTACTTC. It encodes CASSRQTDGKNIQYF.

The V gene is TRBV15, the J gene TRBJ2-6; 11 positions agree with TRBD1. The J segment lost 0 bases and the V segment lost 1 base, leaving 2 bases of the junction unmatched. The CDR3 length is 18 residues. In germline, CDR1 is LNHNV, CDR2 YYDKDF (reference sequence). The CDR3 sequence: CATSRAGQGVSGANVLTF. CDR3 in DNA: TGTGCCACCAGCAGAGCGGGACAGGGGGTCTCTGGGGCCAACGTCCTGACTTTC.

CDR3 in amino acids: CATSRDLPSGPTYNEQFF. The CDR3 coding sequence is TGTGCCACCAGCAGAGATTTGCCTAGCGGGCCTACCTACAATGAGCAGTTCTTC. The chain carries TRBV15 and TRBJ2-1, with 8 bases matching TRBD2. The CDR3 has 18 amino acids. Germline loops: CDR1 LNHNV, CDR2 YYDKDF (reference sequence). V was pared by 0 bases and J by 2 bases, with 9 bases of the junction left unmatched.

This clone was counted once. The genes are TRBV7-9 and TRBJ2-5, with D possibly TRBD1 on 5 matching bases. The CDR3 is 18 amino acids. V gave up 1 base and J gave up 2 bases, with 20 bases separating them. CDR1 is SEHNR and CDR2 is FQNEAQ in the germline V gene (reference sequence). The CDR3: CASSLGTQAGMRQETQYF. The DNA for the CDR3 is TGTGCCAGCAGCTTAGGTACACAGGCAGGCATGAGGCAAGAGACCCAGTACTTC.

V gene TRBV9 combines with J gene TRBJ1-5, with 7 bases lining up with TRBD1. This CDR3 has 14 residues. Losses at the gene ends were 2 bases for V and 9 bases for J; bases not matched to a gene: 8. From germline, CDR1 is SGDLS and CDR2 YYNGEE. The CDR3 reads CASSVGQVMAPQHF. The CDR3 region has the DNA TGTGCCAGCAGCGTCGGACAGGTAATGGCGCCCCAGCATTTT.

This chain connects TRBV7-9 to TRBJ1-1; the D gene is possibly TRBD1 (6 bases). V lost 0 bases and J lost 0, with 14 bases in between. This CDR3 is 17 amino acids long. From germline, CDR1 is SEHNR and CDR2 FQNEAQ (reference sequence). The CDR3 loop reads CASSLARRAGVNTEAFF. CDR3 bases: TGTGCCAGCAGCTTAGCTCGCAGGGCAGGGGTGAACACTGAAGCTTTCTTT. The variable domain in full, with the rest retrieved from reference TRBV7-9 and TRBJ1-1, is DTGVSQNPRHKITKRGQNVTFRCDPISEHNRLYWYRQTLGQGPEFLTYFQNEAQLEKSRLLSDRFSAERPKGSFSTLEIQRTEQGDSAMYLCASSLARRAGVNTEAFFGQGTRLTVV.

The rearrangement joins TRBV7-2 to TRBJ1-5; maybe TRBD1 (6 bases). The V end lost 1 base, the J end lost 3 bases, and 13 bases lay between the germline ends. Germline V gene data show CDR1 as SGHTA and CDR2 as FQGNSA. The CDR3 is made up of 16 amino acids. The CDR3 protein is CASSLVEGEYNQPQHF. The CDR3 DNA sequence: TGTGCCAGCAGCTTAGTAGAGGGGGAGTACAATCAGCCCCAGCATTTT.

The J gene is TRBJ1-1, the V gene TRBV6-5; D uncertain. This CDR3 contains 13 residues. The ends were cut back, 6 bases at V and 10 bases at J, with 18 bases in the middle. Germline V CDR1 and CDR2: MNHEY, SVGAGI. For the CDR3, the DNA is TGTGCCAGCAGCGAGACCGGGGAAGGGAGAGCTTTCTTT. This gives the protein CASSETGEGRAFF.

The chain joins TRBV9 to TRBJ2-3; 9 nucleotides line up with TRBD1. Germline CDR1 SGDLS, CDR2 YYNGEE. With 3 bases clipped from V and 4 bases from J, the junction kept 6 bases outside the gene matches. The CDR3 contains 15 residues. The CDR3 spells CASSGRDRVPDTQYF. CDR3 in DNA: TGTGCCAGCAGCGGCCGGGACAGGGTCCCAGATACGCAGTATTTT.

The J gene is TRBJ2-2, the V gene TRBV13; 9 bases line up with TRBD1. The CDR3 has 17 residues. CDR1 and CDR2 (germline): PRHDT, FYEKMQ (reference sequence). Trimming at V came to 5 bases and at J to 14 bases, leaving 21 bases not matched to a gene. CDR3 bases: TGTGCCAGCAGCCCAAGGCGTCCCGGGACAGGGATGTCACATCTGTTTTTT. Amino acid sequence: CASSPRRPGTGMSHLFF. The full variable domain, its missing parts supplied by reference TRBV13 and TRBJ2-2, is AAGVIQSPRHLIKEKRETATLKCYPIPRHDTVYWYQQGPGQDPQFLISFYEKMQSDKGSIPDRFSAQQFSDYHSELNMSSLELGDSALYFCASSPRRPGTGMSHLFFGEGSRLTVL.

CDR3 sequence: CASRLTGAREQYF. CDR3 DNA: TGTGCCAGCAGACTGACAGGGGCGCGAGAGCAGTACTTC. The rearrangement links TRBV6-5 to TRBJ2-7, with 8 bases fitting TRBD1. J was trimmed by 7 bases and V by 6 bases; bases with no gene match: 8. The CDR3 is 13 residues long. Germline CDR1 and CDR2: MNHEY and SVGAGI.

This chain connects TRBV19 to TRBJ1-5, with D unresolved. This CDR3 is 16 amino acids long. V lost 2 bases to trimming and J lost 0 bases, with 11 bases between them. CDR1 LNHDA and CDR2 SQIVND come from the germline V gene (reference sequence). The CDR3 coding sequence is TGTGCCAGTAGTATAAATCCGGACTATAGCAATCAGCCCCAGCATTTT. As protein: CASSINPDYSNQPQHF.

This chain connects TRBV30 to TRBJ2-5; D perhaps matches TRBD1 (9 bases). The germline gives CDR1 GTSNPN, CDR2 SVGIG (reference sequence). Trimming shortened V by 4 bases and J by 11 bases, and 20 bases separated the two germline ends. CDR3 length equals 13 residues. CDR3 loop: CAWNRGQAGEQYF. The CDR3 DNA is TGTGCCTGGAACAGGGGGCAAGCGGGGGAGCAGTACTTC.

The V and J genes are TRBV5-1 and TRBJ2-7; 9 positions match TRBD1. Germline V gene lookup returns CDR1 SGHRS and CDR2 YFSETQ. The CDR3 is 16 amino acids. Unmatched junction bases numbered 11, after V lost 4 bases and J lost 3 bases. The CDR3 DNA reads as TGCGCCAGCAGCCAGATTTCCGGGACAGGGAGCTACGAGCAGTACTTC. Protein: CASSQISGTGSYEQYF.

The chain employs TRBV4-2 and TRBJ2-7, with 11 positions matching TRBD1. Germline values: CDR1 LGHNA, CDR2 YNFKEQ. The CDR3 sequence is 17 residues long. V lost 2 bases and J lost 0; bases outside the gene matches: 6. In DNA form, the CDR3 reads TGTGCCAGCAGCCAACCAGGGACAGGGGGTAACTCCTACGAGCAGTACTTC. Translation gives CASSQPGTGGNSYEQYF.

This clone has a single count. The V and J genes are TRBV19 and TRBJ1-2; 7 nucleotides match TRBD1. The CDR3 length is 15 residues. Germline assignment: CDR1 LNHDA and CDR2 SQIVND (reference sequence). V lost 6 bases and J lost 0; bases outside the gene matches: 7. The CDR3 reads CASSLDREPNYGYTF. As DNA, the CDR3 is TGTGCCAGTAGCCTTGACAGGGAGCCTAACTATGGCTACACCTTC.

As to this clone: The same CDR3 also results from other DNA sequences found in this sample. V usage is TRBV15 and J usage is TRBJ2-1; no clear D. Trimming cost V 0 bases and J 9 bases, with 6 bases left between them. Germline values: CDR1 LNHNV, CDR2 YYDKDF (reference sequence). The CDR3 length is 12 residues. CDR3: CATSRESREQFF. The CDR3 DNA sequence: TGTGCCACCAGCAGAGAAAGCCGTGAGCAGTTCTTC.

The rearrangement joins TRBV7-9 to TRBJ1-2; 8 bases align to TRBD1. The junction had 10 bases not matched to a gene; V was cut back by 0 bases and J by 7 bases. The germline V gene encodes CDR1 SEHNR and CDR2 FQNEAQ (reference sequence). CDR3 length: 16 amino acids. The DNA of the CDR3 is TGTGCCAGCAGCTTAGCCGGAGACAGGGGCGCGGTTGGCTACACCTTC. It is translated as CASSLAGDRGAVGYTF.

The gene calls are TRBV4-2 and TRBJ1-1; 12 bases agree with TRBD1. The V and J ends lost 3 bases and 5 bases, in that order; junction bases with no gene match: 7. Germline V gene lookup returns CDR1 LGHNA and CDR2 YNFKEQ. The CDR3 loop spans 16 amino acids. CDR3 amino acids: CASSHPGTGGLTEAFF. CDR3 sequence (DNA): TGTGCCAGCAGCCATCCCGGGACAGGGGGCTTGACTGAAGCTTTCTTT.

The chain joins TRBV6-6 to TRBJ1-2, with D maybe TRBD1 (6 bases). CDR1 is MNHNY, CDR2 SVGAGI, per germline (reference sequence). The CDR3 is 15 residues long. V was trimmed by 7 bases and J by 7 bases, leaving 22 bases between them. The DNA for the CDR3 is TGTGCCAGCACCGCCGCGGGGGCCCTGTCGAGTGGCTACACCTTC. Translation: CASTAAGALSSGYTF.

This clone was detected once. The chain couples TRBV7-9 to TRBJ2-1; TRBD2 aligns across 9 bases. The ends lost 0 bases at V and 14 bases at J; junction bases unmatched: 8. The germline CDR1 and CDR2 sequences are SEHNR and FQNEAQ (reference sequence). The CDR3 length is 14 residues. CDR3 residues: CASSLARGGPKEFF. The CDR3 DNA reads TGTGCCAGCAGCTTAGCGCGGGGGGGTCCCAAGGAGTTCTTC.

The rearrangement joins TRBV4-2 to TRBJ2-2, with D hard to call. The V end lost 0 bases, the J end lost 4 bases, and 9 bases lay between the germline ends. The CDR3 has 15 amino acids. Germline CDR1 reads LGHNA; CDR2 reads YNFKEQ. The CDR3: CASSQEETTTGELFF. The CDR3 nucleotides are TGTGCCAGCAGCCAAGAAGAGACAACCACCGGGGAGCTGTTTTTT.